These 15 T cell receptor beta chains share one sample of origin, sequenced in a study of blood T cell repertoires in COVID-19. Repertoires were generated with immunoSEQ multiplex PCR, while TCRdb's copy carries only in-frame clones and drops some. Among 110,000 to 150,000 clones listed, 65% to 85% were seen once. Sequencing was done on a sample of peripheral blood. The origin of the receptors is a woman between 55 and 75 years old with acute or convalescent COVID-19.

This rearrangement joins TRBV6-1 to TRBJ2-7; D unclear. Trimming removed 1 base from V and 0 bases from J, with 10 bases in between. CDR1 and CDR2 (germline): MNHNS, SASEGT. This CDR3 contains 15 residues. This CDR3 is CASSEEQNYSYEQYF. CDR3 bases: TGTGCCAGCAGTGAAGAGCAAAATTACTCCTACGAGCAGTACTTC.

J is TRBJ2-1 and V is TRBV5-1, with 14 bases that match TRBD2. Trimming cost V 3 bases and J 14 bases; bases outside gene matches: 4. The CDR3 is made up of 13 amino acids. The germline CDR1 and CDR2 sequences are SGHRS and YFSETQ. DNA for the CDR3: TGCGCCAGCAGCTCCACGACTAGCGGGAGGGAGTTCTTC. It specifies CASSSTTSGREFF. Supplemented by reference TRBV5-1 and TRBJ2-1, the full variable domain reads KAGVTQTPRYLIKTRGQQVTLSCSPISGHRSVSWYQQTPGQGLQFLFEYFSETQRNKGNFPGRFSGRQFSNSRSEMNVSTLELGDSALYLCASSSTTSGREFFGPGTRLTVL.

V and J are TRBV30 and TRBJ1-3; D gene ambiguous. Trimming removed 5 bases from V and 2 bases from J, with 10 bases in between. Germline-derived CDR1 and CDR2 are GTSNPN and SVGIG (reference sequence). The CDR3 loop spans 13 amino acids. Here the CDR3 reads CAWVRPAGNTIYF. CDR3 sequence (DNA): TGTGCCTGGGTCCGTCCCGCTGGAAACACCATATATTTT.

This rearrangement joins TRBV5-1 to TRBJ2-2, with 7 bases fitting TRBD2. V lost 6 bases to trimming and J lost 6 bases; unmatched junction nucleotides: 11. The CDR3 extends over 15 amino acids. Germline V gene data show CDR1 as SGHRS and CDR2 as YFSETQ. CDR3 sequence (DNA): TGCGCCAGCAACCCGGTCGGGAGGTTGGCCGGGGAGCTGTTTTTT. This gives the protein CASNPVGRLAGELFF.

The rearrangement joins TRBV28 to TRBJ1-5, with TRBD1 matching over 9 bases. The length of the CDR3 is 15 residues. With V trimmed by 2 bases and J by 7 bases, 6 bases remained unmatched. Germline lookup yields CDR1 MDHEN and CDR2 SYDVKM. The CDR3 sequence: CASSLGDRVNQPQHF. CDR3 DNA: TGTGCCAGCAGTTTAGGGGACAGGGTAAACCAGCCCCAGCATTTT.

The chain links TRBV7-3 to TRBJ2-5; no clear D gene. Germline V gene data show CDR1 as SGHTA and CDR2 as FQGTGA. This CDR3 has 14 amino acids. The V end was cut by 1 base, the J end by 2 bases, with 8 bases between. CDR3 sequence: CASSLNPIQETQYF. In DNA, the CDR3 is TGTGCCAGCAGCTTAAATCCTATTCAAGAGACCCAGTACTTC.

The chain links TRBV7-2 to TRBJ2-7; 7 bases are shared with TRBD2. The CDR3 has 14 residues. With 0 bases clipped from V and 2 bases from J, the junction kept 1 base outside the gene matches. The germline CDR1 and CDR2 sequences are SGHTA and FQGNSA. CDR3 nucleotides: TGTGCCAGCAGCTTAGCGGGAGGGCCCTACGAGCAGTACTTC. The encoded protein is CASSLAGGPYEQYF.

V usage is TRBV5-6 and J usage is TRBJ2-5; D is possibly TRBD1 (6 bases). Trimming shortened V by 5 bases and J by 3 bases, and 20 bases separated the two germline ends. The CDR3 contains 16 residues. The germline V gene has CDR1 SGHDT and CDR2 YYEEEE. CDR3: CASRRGTQGVEETQYF. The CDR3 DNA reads TGTGCCAGCAGACGTGGTACACAGGGAGTGGAAGAGACCCAGTACTTC.

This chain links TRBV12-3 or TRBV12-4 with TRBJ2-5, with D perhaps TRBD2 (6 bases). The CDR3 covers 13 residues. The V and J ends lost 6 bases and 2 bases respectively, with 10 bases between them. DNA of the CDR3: TGTGCCAGCAGCCAAGGACTACAAGAGACCCAGTACTTC. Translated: CASSQGLQETQYF.

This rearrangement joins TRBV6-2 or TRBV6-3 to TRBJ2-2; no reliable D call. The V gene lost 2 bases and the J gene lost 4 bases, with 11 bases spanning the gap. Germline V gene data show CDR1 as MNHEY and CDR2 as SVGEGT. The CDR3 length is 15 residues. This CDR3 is CASSYVQRSTGELFF. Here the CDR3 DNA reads TGTGCCAGCAGTTACGTCCAGCGAAGCACCGGGGAGCTGTTTTTT.

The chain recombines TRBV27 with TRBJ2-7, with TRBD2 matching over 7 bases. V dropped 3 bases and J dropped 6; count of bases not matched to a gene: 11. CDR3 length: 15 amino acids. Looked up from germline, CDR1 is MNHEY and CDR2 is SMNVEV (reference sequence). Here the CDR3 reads CASSFMAGVVSEQYF. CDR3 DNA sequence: TGTGCCAGCAGTTTCATGGCGGGAGTAGTCTCCGAGCAGTACTTC.

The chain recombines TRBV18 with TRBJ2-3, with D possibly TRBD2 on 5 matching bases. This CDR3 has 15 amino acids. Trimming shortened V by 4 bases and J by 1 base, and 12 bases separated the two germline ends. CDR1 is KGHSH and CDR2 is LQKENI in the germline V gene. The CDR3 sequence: CASSLSGYRTDTQYF. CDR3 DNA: TGTGCCAGCTCACTGAGCGGTTATCGCACAGATACGCAGTATTTT. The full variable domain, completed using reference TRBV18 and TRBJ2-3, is NAGVMQNPRHLVRRRGQEARLRCSPMKGHSHVYWYRQLPEEGLKFMVYLQKENIIDESGMPKERFSAEFPKEGPSILRIQQVVRGDSAAYFCASSLSGYRTDTQYFGPGTRLTVL.

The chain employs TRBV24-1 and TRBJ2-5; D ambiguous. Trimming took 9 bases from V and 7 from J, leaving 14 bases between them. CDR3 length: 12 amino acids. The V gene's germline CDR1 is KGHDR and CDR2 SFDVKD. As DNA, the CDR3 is TGTGCCACCGGAGCCCCTCTTGTGACCCAGTACTTC. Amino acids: CATGAPLVTQYF.

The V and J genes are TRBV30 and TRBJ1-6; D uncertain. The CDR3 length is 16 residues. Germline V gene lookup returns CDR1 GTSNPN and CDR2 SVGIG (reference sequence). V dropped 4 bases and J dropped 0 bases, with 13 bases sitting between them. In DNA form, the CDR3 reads TGTGCCTGGAAGGGAGAGGCGAGCTCCTATAATTCACCCCTCCACTTT. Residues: CAWKGEASSYNSPLHF.

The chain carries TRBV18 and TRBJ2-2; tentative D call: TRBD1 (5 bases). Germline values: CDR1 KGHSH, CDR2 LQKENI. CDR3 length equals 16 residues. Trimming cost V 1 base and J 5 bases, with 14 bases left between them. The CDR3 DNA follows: TGTGCCAGCTCACCACGATTCGACAGAGGTACCGGGGAGCTGTTTTTT. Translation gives CASSPRFDRGTGELFF.